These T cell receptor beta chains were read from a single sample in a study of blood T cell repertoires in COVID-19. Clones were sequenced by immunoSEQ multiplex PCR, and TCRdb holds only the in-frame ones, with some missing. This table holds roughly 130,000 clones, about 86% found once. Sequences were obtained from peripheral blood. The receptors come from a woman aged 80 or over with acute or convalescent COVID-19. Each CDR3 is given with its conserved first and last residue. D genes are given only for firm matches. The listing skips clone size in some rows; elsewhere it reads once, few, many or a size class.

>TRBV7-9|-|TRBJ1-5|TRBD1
TGTGCCAGCAGTCCAACAGGGGCGAATCAGCCCCAGCATTTT
CASSPTGANQPQHF
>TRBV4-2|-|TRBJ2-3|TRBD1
TGTGCCAGCAGTGGACGGGACAGGGCGACAGATACGCAGTATTTT
CASSGRDRATDTQYF
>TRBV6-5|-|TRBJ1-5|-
TGTGCCAGCAGTTACTCAGCGGGGGCCAATCAGCCCCAGCATTTT
CASSYSAGANQPQHF
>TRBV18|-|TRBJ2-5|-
TGTGCCAGCTCACCGACGCAGGGGAGTTTCGAGACCCAGTACTTC
CASSPTQGSFETQYF
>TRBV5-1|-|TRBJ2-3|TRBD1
TGCGCCAGCAGCGAGGACAGGGTTGAGGGGACAGATACGCAGTATTTT
CASSEDRVEGTDTQYF
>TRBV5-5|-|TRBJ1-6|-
TGTGCCAGCAGCTTGGAGCCGAGCTCCTATAATTCACCCCTCCACTTT
CASSLEPSSYNSPLHF
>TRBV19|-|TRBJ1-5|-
TGTGCCAGTAGTATTCTCGGAGGGGCAAAGTTGTATCAGCCCCAGCATTTT
CASSILGGAKLYQPQHF
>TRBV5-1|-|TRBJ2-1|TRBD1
TGCGCCAGCAGCTTGTTTCTTCCTCGACAGGGGGCGAGGAATGAGCAGTTCTTC
CASSLFLPRQGARNEQFF
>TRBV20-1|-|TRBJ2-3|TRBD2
TGCAGTGCTAGTGGGGGACTAGCGGGGTACACAGATACGCAGTATTTT
CSASGGLAGYTDTQYF
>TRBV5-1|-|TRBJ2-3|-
TGCGCCAGCAGCCCTACAGGGAGCACAGATACGCAGTATTTT
CASSPTGSTDTQYF
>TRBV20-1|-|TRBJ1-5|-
TGCAGTGCTAGTTTGGTGGCGGCGCGGTATCAGCCCCAGCATTTT
CSASLVAARYQPQHF
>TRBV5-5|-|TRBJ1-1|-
TGTGCCAGCAGCGGACAGACCAACACTGAAGCTTTCTTT
CASSGQTNTEAFF
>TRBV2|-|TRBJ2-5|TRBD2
TGTGCCAGCAGCGAAGCGGGGGGGACTCAAGAGACCCAGTACTTC
CASSEAGGTQETQYF
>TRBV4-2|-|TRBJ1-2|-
TGTGCCAGCAGCCAAGTGGCCCAGAACGAAGGCTACACCTTC
CASSQVAQNEGYTF
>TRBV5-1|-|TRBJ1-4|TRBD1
TGCGCCAGCAGCCGAACCGACAGGGAAACTGAAAAACTGTTTTTT
CASSRTDRETEKLFF
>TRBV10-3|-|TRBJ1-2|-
TGTGCCATCAGTGACTTGCGGGGGCGCAGGGACTATGGCTACACCTTC
CAISDLRGRRDYGYTF
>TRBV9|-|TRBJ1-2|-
TGTGCCAGCAGCGCCGATCGGGGGGGCTACACCTTC
CASSADRGGYTF
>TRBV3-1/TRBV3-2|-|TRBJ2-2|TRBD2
TGTGCCAGCAGCCCCGGACTAGCGGGGGCCTTGAACACCGGGGAGCTGTTTTTT
CASSPGLAGALNTGELFF
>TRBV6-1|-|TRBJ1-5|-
TGTGCCAGCAGTGAAGGTAGCTATAGCAATCAGCCCCAGCATTTT
CASSEGSYSNQPQHF
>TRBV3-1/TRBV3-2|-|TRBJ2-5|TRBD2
TGTGCCAGCAGCCAAGCGTACGCGGGGGACTTAGGGGAGACCCAGTACTTC
CASSQAYAGDLGETQYF
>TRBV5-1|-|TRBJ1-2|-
TGCGCCAGCAGCTTGGTTTACAGGGTGGGAGGCTACACCTTC
CASSLVYRVGGYTF
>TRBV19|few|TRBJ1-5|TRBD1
TGTGCCAGGCCGAAACTTGACAGGGCAGGGAATCAGCCCCAGCATTTT
CARPKLDRAGNQPQHF
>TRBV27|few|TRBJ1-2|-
TGTGCCAGCAAATTACAGGGTGAAGACTATGGCTACACCTTC
CASKLQGEDYGYTF
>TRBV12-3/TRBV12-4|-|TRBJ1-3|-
TGTGCCAGCAGGACAGACTCTGGAAACACCATATATTTT
CASRTDSGNTIYF
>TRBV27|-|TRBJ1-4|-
TGTGCCAGCAGTTTCGCAGGGGTGGGGGAAAAACTGTTTTTT
CASSFAGVGEKLFF
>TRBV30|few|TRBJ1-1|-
TGTGCCTGGAGCGGGACAAACTGGGGCACTGAAGCTTTCTTT
CAWSGTNWGTEAFF
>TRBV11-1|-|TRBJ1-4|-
TGTGCCAGCAGCTCGAACAGGGAGGAAAAACTGTTTTTT
CASSSNREEKLFF
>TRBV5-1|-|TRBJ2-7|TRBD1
TGCGCCAGCAGCCCCGGACAGGTCGGCCTCTCCTACGAGCAGTACTTC
CASSPGQVGLSYEQYF
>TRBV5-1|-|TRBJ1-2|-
TGCGCCAGCAGCTTGAGTAGTCAGGGGCTTGGCTACACCTTC
CASSLSSQGLGYTF
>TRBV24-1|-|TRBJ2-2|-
TGTGCCACCAGTGACTCAGCGGTGGCGGGCACCGGGGAGCTGTTTTTT
CATSDSAVAGTGELFF
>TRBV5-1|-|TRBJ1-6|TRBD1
TGCGCCAGCAGCTTGGTCGGGACAGGGGGCGCCGGTAATTCACCCCTCCACTTT
CASSLVGTGGAGNSPLHF
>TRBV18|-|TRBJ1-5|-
TGTGCCAGCTCACTACAGAGAGGGAAGAAGGAGCCCCAGCATTTT
CASSLQRGKKEPQHF
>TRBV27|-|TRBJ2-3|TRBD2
TGTGCCAGCAGTTCTCCGGGACTAGCAGCAGATACGCAGTATTTT
CASSSPGLAADTQYF
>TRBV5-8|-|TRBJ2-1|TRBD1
TGTGCCAGCAGCCAACCCGGACAGGGGTGGTATGAGCAGTTCTTC
CASSQPGQGWYEQFF
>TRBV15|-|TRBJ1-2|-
TGTGCCACCAGCAGAGGATCAGGGGAGTGGAACTATGGCTACACCTTC
CATSRGSGEWNYGYTF
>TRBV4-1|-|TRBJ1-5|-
TGCGCCAGCAGCCAAGATGGGACACGGGGGAGGGCCCAGCATTTT
CASSQDGTRGRAQHF
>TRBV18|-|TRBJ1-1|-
TGTGCCAGCTCTCTCGGCTTAGACAGTAACACTGAAGCTTTCTTT
CASSLGLDSNTEAFF
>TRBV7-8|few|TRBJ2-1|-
TGTGCCAGCAGCATGAGGGGGGGGGCCTACAATGAGCAGTTCTTC
CASSMRGGAYNEQFF
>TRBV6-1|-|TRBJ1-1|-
TGTGCCAGCAGTGACGTCGGGGTCCCCACTGAAGCTTTCTTT
CASSDVGVPTEAFF
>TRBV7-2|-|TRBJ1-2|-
TGTGCCAGCAGCGGGGGACTTGGGGATCAAGGGTATGGCTACACCTTC
CASSGGLGDQGYGYTF
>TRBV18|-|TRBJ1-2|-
TGTGCCAGCTCACCAGGGCGAGAAAGTAGGGGCTACACCTTC
CASSPGRESRGYTF
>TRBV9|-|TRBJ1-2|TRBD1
TGTGCCAGCAGCGTAGCCCGACAGGGAGGTGGCTACACCTTC
CASSVARQGGGYTF
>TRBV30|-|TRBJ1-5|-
TGTGCCTGGAGTGCCCCGGGACACGGCAATCAGCCCCAGCATTTT
CAWSAPGHGNQPQHF
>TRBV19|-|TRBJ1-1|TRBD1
TGTGCCAGTAGTAGGGGGACAGGGGATACTGAAGCTTTCTTT
CASSRGTGDTEAFF
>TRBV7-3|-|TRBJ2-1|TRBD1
TGTGCCAGCAGCAACGGACAGGGCCTCTACAATGAGCAGTTCTTC
CASSNGQGLYNEQFF
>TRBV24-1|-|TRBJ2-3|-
TGTGCCACCAGTGATGGGCCAACAGATACGCAGTATTTT
CATSDGPTDTQYF
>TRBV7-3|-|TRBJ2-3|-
TGTGCCAGCAGCTTGGACAGCGGTAAAGATACGCAGTATTTT
CASSLDSGKDTQYF
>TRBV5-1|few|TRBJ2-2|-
TGCGCCAGCAGAAGCAGGGCCGACACCGGGGAGCTGTTTTTT
CASRSRADTGELFF
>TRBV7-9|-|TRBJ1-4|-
TGTGCCAGCAGCCAGGGTATCGGACAGTTTAATGAAAAACTGTTTTTT
CASSQGIGQFNEKLFF
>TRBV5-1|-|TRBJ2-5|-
TGCGCCAGCAGCTTGGAAGGCAGGGGGGAAGAGACCCAGTACTTC
CASSLEGRGEETQYF
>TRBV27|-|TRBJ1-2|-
TGTGCCAGCAGACACACAGTGGACTCTAACTATGGCTACACCTTC
CASRHTVDSNYGYTF
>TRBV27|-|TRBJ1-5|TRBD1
TGTGCCAGCAGTTTATACCGCGGACAGGGCAGGAATCAGCCCCAGCATTTT
CASSLYRGQGRNQPQHF
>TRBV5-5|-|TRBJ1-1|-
TGTGCCAGCAGCTTTAGGGGCACTGAAGCTTTCTTT
CASSFRGTEAFF
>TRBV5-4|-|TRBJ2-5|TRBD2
TGTGCCAGCAGCTTTAAGCGGGGGAACCAAGAGACCCAGTACTTC
CASSFKRGNQETQYF